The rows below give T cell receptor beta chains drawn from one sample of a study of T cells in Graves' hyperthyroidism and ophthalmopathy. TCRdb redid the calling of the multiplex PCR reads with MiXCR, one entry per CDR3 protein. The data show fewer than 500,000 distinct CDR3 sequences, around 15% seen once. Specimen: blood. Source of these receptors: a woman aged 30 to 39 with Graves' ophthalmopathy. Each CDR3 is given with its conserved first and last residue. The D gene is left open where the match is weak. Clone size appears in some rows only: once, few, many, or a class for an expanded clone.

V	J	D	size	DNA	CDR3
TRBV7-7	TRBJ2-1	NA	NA	TGTGCTAGCAGCTTATACCCCCGGGACACTCCTGGAAATGAGCAGTTCTTC	CASSLYPRDTPGNEQFF
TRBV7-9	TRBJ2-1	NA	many	TGTGCCAGCGGACAGGAGGGGCTGATTTACAATGAGCAGTTCTTC	CASGQEGLIYNEQFF
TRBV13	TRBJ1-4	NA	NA	TGTGCCAGCAGCTTAGGGCGCGCAACTAATGAAAAACCGTTTTTT	CASSLGRATNEKPFF
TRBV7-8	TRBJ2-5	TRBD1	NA	TGTGCCAGCAGCATAGGGCTATGGGACAGGTTACGGGAGACCCAGTACTTC	CASSIGLWDRLRETQYF
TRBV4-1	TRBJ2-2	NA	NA	TGCGCCAGCAGCCAAGATTGGGCCCGGGAGCTGTTTTTT	CASSQDWARELFF
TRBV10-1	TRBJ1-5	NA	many	TGCGCCAGCAGTGGACTGAGGGATCAGCCCCAGCATTTT	CASSGLRDQPQHF
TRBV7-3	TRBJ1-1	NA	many	TGTGCCAGCAGCTTAGGGGGCATAATGAACACTGAAGCTTTCTTT	CASSLGGIMNTEAFF
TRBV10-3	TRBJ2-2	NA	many	TGTGCCATCAGTGAGTCGGCAGGCGGGACGAACACCGGGGAGCTGTTTTTT	CAISESAGGTNTGELFF
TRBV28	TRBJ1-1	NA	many	TGTGCCAGCAGTCCCAGGGCTGGGGCTGAAGCTTTCTTT	CASSPRAGAEAFF
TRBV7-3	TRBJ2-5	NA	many	TGTGCCAGCAGCTTAGCGGGGGCCGTCGGGGAGACCCAGTACTTC	CASSLAGAVGETQYF
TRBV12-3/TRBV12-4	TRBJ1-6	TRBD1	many	TGTGCCAGCAGTTTAATGACAGGGGACGGCTCACCCCTCCACTTT	CASSLMTGDGSPLHF
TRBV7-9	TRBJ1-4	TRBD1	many	TGTGCCAGCACCTTAGACAGGGGCCATGCAACTAATGAAAAACTGTTTTTT	CASTLDRGHATNEKLFF
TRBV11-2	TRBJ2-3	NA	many	TGTGCCAGCAGATCCCAGGGCGGTTCCAGCACAGATACGCAGTATTTT	CASRSQGGSSTDTQYF
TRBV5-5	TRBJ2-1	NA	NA	TGTGCCAGCAGCTTGGCGGGGGTCTACAATGAGCAGTTCTTC	CASSLAGVYNEQFF
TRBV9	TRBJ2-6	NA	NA	TGTGCCAGCAGCAAAGGACAGAGATATCCCTCTGGGGCCAACGTCCTGACTTTC	CASSKGQRYPSGANVLTF
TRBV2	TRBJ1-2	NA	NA	TGTGCCAGCAGTGAGGGACACGTCGCCCCCCATGGCTACACCTTC	CASSEGHVAPHGYTF
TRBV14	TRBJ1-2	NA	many	TGTGCCAGCAGCCAAGAGTTACCCCCTCTATCCGGCTACACCTTC	CASSQELPPLSGYTF
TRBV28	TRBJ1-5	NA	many	TGTGCCAGCACTCTGGGGGGGGTAAATCAGCCCCAGCATTTT	CASTLGGVNQPQHF
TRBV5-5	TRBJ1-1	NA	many	TGTGCCAGCAGCCGGGAAGGTAGCCGGTCCGCTGAAGCTTTCTTT	CASSREGSRSAEAFF
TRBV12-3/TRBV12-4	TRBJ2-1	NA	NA	TGTGCCAGCAGTTTAGCGGGGCTAACCTACAATGAGCAGTTCTTC	CASSLAGLTYNEQFF
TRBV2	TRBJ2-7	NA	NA	TGTGCCAGCAGGGACACCCTCTACGAGCAGTACTTC	CASRDTLYEQYF
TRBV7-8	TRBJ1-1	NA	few	TGTGCCAGCACCCTTAGACGGGGTTTGGAAGCTTTCTTT	CASTLRRGLEAFF
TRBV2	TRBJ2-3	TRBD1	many	TGTGCCAGAGACCTAAGGGACAGTGGAAAAGGGCCAGATACGCAGTATTTT	CARDLRDSGKGPDTQYF